Listed here are 5 T cell receptor beta chains from one sample, sequenced in a study of vaccination effects on CD4 cells after COVID-19. This table comes from immunoSEQ multiplex PCR, and its TCRdb copy is limited to in-frame clones, with some not included. This table has about 12,000 clones, roughly 70% appearing once. Their antigens are not known. Sequencing followed a ViraFEST assay step that expanded antigen-specific CD4+ T cells with viral peptide pools. Following 10 days of culture, CD4+ T cells were isolated. Participants were given two doses of BNT162b2 or mRNA-1273 vaccine. The specimen was CD4+ T cells from PBMCs cultured with SARS-CoV-2 spike peptides, collected after COVID-19 vaccination. The receptors here all came from a human donor who received a COVID-19 vaccine.

This clone was found a few times. The gene calls are TRBV4-3 and TRBJ2-3; D unclear. CDR1 and CDR2 from the germline V gene are LGHNA and YSLEER. V was trimmed by 0 bases and J by 0 bases, leaving 7 bases between them. This CDR3 is 15 amino acids long. CDR3 protein: CASSQDSPSTDTQYF. As DNA, the CDR3 is TGCGCCAGCAGCCAAGATAGCCCTAGCACAGATACGCAGTATTTT.

This chain joins TRBV11-2 and TRBJ2-7; D is unresolved. Germline V lookup: CDR1 SGHAT, CDR2 FQNNGV. V was shortened by 6 bases and J by 1 base, with 10 bases between the two germline ends. CDR3 length: 13 amino acids. CDR3: CASSRRSSYEQYF. In nucleotides, the CDR3 is TGTGCCAGCAGTCGCCGTAGTTCCTACGAGCAGTACTTC.

Written as DNA, the CDR3 is TGTGCCAGCACCTCGCCGGAGGGGGAGCAGTTCTTC. Protein sequence: CASTSPEGEQFF. This sequence joins TRBV12-3 or TRBV12-4 and TRBJ2-1; tentatively, D is TRBD2 (6 bases). CDR3 length: 12 residues. The V end was cut by 7 bases, the J end by 10 bases, with 14 bases between.

The gene calls are TRBV7-8 and TRBJ1-6; D remains unclear. This CDR3 contains 16 residues. Germline V CDR1 and CDR2: SGHVS, FQNEAQ. The V gene lost 3 bases and the J gene lost 4 bases, with 13 bases spanning the gap. DNA for the CDR3: TGTGCCAGCAGCTTTGAAGGGTCCTTGTATAATTCACCCCTCCACTTT. Protein: CASSFEGSLYNSPLHF.

The genes are TRBV6-5 and TRBJ2-7; perhaps TRBD2 as D (5 bases). Trimming removed 6 bases from V and 4 bases from J, with 16 bases in between. The CDR3 extends over 14 amino acids. Germline CDR1 MNHEY, CDR2 SVGAGI. CDR3 region: CASRAAGLLYEQYF. In nucleotides, the CDR3 is TGTGCCAGCAGGGCCGCCGGACTTTTATACGAGCAGTACTTC.